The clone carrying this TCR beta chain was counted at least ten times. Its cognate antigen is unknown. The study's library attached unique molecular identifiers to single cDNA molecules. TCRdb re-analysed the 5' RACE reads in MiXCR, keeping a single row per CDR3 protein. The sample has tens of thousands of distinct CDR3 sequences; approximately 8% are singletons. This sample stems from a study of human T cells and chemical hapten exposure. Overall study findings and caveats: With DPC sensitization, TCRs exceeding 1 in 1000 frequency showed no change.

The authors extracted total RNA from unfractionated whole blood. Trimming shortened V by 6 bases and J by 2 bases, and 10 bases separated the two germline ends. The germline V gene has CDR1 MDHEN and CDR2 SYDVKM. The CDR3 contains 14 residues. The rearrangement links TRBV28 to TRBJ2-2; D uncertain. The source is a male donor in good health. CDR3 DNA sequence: TGTGCCAGCAGACACCCGGGTAACACCGGGGAGCTGTTTTTT. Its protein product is CASRHPGNTGELFF.